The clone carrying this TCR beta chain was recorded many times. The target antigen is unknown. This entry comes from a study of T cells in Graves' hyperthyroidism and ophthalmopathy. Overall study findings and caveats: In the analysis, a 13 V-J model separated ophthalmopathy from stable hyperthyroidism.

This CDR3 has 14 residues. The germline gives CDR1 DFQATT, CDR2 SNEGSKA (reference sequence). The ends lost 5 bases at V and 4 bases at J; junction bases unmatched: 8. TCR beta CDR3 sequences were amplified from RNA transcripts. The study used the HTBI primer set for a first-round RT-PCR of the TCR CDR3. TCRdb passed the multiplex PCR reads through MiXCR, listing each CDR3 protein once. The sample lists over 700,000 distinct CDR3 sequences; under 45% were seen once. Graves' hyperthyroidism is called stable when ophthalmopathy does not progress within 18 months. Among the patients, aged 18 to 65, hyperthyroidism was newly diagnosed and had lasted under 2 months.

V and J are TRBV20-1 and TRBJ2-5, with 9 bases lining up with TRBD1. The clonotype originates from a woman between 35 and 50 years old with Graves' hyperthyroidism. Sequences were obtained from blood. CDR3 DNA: TGCAGTGCTGGAGTAGGACAGGGGATAGAGACCCAGTACTTC. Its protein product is CSAGVGQGIETQYF.